Given below is one T cell receptor (beta chain) in context. Antigen specificity is unknown. Researchers took blood at baseline, on cycle 4 day 1, and on cycle 7 day 1. This entry is derived from a study of OX40 agonist ivuxolimab in advanced cancers. Sequencing was performed with immunoSEQ multiplex PCR; in TCRdb, only in-frame clones are kept and a portion is missing. Altogether around 86,000 clones are present, more than 85% being singletons, with the ten largest covering 13% to 15%. Germline V gene lookup returns CDR1 MDHEN and CDR2 SYDVKM. CDR3 size: 19 residues. Unmatched junction bases numbered 19, after V lost 5 bases and J lost 3 bases. Regarding the study as a whole: Partial responders at 0.1-3.0 mg/kg had among the lowest clonal expansion.

This specimen consisted of CD4+ or CD8+ T cells sorted from blood, obtained in a trial of the OX40 agonist ivuxolimab. The TCR sequence derives from an adult with an advanced solid tumor such as melanoma, head and neck, liver or kidney cancer. This sequence joins TRBV28 and TRBJ2-7; 10 positions match TRBD2. CDR3 region: CASSTDFHGLAEGYYEQYF. In DNA, the CDR3 is TGTGCCAGCAGTACAGATTTCCATGGACTAGCGGAGGGGTACTACGAGCAGTACTTC.